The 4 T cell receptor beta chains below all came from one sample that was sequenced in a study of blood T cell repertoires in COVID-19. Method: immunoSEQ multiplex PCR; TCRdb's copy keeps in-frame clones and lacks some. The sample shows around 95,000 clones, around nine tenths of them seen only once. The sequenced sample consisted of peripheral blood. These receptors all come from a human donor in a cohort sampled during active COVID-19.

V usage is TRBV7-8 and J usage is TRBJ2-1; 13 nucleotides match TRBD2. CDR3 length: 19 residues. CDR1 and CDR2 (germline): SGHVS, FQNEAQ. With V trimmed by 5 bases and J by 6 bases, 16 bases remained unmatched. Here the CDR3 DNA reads TGTGCCAGCAGCCGGCCAAGAGGACTAGCGGGAGTTTTGAGCAATGAGCAGTTCTTC. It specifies CASSRPRGLAGVLSNEQFF. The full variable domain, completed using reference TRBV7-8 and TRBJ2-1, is GAGVSQSPRYKVAKRGQDVALRCDPISGHVSLFWYQQALGQGPEFLTYFQNEAQLDKSGLPSDRFFAERPEGSVSTLKIQRTQQEDSAVYLCASSRPRGLAGVLSNEQFFGPGTRLTVL.

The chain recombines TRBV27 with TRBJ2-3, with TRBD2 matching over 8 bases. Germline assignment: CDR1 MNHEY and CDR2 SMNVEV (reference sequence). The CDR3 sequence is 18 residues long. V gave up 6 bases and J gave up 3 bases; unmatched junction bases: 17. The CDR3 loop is CASRKLAVVKEKTDTQYF. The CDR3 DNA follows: TGTGCCAGCAGAAAACTAGCGGTGGTGAAAGAAAAAACAGATACGCAGTATTTT.

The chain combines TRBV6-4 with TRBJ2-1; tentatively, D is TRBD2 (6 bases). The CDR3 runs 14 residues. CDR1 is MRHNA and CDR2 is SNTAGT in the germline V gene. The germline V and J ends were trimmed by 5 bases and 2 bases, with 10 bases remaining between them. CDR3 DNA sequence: TGTGCCAGCAGTTGGGGGGAACCCTACAATGAGCAGTTCTTC. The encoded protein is CASSWGEPYNEQFF.

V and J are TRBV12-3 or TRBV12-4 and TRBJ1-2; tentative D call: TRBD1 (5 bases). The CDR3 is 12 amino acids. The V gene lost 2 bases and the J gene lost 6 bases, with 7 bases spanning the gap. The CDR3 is CASSLFRDGYTF. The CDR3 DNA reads TGTGCCAGCAGTTTATTCAGGGATGGCTACACCTTC.